The next 30 T cell receptor beta chains were all read from a single sample in a study of cytomegalovirus exposure and HLA in healthy donors. The PCR had 60 Vbeta and 13 Jbeta primers. Only in-frame clones appear in the TCRdb table, and some are missing; sequencing was by immunoSEQ multiplex PCR. The table records around 32,000 clones, around two fifths of them present only once. Sample: PBMCs. Receptors originate from a woman aged 45 to 65 in good health and CMV-seronegative.

This chain uses TRBV7-9 with TRBJ1-2, with 10 bases lining up with TRBD1. The CDR3 consists of 16 residues. The germline gives CDR1 SEHNR, CDR2 FQNEAQ (reference sequence). V shed 3 bases, J shed 1 base, and the junction held 5 bases outside the gene matches. CDR3 loop: CASSFYGTGDNYGYTF. In DNA form, the CDR3 reads TGTGCCAGCAGCTTTTACGGGACAGGGGATAACTATGGCTACACCTTC. Combining the CDR3 with reference TRBV7-9 and TRBJ1-2 gives the whole variable domain DTGVSQNPRHKITKRGQNVTFRCDPISEHNRLYWYRQTLGQGPEFLTYFQNEAQLEKSRLLSDRFSAERPKGSFSTLEIQRTEQGDSAMYLCASSFYGTGDNYGYTFGSGTRLTVV.

The chain has TRBV4-1 and TRBJ2-5; TRBD2 matches at 12 bases. CDR3 length equals 16 residues. Looked up from germline, CDR1 is MGHRA and CDR2 is YSYEKL. V trimming: 0 bases; J trimming: 14 bases; junction bases outside the gene matches: 13. The CDR3 DNA reads TGCGCCAGCAGCCAAGACATCGGGACTAGCGGGTATTGGGACTACTTC. This encodes CASSQDIGTSGYWDYF.

The V call is TRBV28, the J call TRBJ1-5; a weak D match, TRBD1 (5 bases). This CDR3 spans 14 amino acids. Germline V gene sequence: CDR1 MDHEN, CDR2 SYDVKM. Trimming cost V 6 bases and J 6 bases, with 15 bases left between them. The DNA for the CDR3 is TGTGCCAGCAGCCCCAGGGTAGCAGCTCAGCCCCAGCATTTT. Translated: CASSPRVAAQPQHF.

This clone was seen a few times. This sequence joins TRBV28 and TRBJ2-3; D may be TRBD2 (6 bases). V lost 3 bases, J lost 2 bases, and 12 bases lay in between. Germline lookup yields CDR1 MDHEN and CDR2 SYDVKM. CDR3 length equals 15 residues. The CDR3 region is CASSFQSGFTDTQYF. For the CDR3, the DNA is TGTGCCAGCAGTTTCCAGAGCGGGTTCACAGATACGCAGTATTTT. Combining the CDR3 with reference TRBV28 and TRBJ2-3 gives the whole variable domain DVKVTQSSRYLVKRTGEKVFLECVQDMDHENMFWYRQDPGLGLRLIYFSYDVKMKEKGDIPEGYSVSREKKERFSLILESASTNQTSMYLCASSFQSGFTDTQYFGPGTRLTVL.

The table lists this clone with a few counts. This sequence joins TRBV11-2 and TRBJ1-2; D gene uncertain. The CDR3 is 15 amino acids. Germline V gene data show CDR1 as SGHAT and CDR2 as FQNNGV. The ends were cut back, 0 bases at V and 4 bases at J, with 12 bases in the middle. CDR3 DNA sequence: TGTGCCAGCAGCTTAGACTTCGCCTGGGCCTATGGCTACACCTTC. This sequence encodes CASSLDFAWAYGYTF.

The CDR3 loop is CASPNRGNYGYTF. DNA for the CDR3: TGTGCCAGCCCCAATCGGGGGAACTATGGCTACACCTTC. The V and J genes are TRBV27 and TRBJ1-2, with D maybe TRBD1 (5 bases). From germline, CDR1 is MNHEY and CDR2 SMNVEV (reference sequence). V dropped 8 bases and J dropped 2 bases, with 12 bases sitting between them. The CDR3 totals 13 residues.

V is TRBV6-1 and J is TRBJ1-1; 9 nucleotides match TRBD1. V trimming: 2 bases; J trimming: 10 bases; junction bases outside the gene matches: 5. The CDR3 runs to 13 residues. The germline V gene encodes CDR1 MNHNS and CDR2 SASEGT. The CDR3 DNA follows: TGTGCCAGCAGTGAACGGGACAGGGAAAGAGCTTTCTTT. This translates into CASSERDRERAFF.

The genes are TRBV5-1 and TRBJ2-7; the match to TRBD2 covers 12 bases. CDR1 and CDR2 (germline): SGHRS, YFSETQ. The CDR3 contains 18 residues. After removal of 1 base from V and 2 bases from J, the junction contained 10 bases not matched to a gene. The CDR3 DNA follows: TGCGCCAGCAGCTTGCCACTAGCTAGCGGGGGGGCCCCCTACGAGCAGTACTTC. Translating gives CASSLPLASGGAPYEQYF.

The chain links TRBV6-5 to TRBJ2-2, with a tentative D call TRBD2 (6 bases). Germline CDR1 MNHEY, CDR2 SVGAGI. V lost 0 bases, J lost 7 bases, and 12 bases lay in between. The CDR3 is 15 residues long. The CDR3 sequence is CASSYSGGSHGELFF. The CDR3 coding sequence is TGTGCCAGCAGTTACTCTGGAGGGTCGCACGGGGAGCTGTTTTTT.

V is TRBV7-2 and J is TRBJ2-1; TRBD2 agrees at 10 bases. CDR3 length: 16 residues. The junction had 7 bases not matched to a gene; V was cut back by 1 base and J by 7 bases. Germline assignment: CDR1 SGHTA and CDR2 FQGNSA. CDR3: CASSLELAGGRNEQFF. The CDR3, as DNA: TGTGCCAGCAGCTTAGAGTTAGCGGGGGGAAGGAATGAGCAGTTCTTC.

In this sample, this clone turned up a few times. The rearrangement uses TRBV19 and TRBJ1-5, with 8 bases matching TRBD1. In germline, CDR1 is LNHDA, CDR2 SQIVND (reference sequence). J gave up 0 bases and V 3 bases, and 4 bases lay outside the gene matches. The CDR3 has 16 residues. CDR3 nucleotides: TGTGCCAGTAGTATCGGACAGGGATATAGCAATCAGCCCCAGCATTTT. This codes for CASSIGQGYSNQPQHF.

The chain recombines TRBV27 with TRBJ1-2; 8 nucleotides match TRBD1. After removal of 5 bases from V and 5 bases from J, the junction contained 10 bases not matched to a gene. Germline CDR1 is MNHEY and CDR2 is SMNVEV (reference sequence). This CDR3 comprises 15 residues. This CDR3 is CASSPSPTGGYGYTF. The CDR3 region has the DNA TGTGCCAGCAGTCCCTCGCCCACAGGGGGGTATGGCTACACCTTC.

This chain connects TRBV7-2 to TRBJ2-7, with 8 bases lining up with TRBD2. Trimming cost V 3 bases and J 7 bases; bases outside gene matches: 14. Germline V gene lookup returns CDR1 SGHTA and CDR2 FQGNSA. This CDR3 spans 16 amino acids. CDR3 protein: CASSLFGRAGEGEQYF. DNA for the CDR3: TGTGCCAGCAGCTTGTTCGGGAGAGCGGGGGAGGGGGAGCAGTACTTC.

This clone was picked up a small number of times. The chain carries TRBV2 and TRBJ2-3, with 11 bases matching TRBD2. CDR3 length: 15 residues. CDR1 is SNHLY, CDR2 FYNNEI, per germline. Trimming removed 7 bases from V and 4 bases from J; junction bases left unmatched: 7. As DNA, the CDR3 is TGTGCCAGCATGGGAAGACTAGCGGGATCAGATACGCAGTATTTT. Its translation is CASMGRLAGSDTQYF. Looking up the rest from reference TRBV2 and TRBJ2-3 gives the full variable domain: EPEVTQTPSHQVTQMGQEVILRCVPISNHLYFYWYRQILGQKVEFLVSFYNNEISEKSEIFDDQFSVERPDGSNFTLKIRSTKLEDSAMYFCASMGRLAGSDTQYFGPGTRLTVL.

The rearrangement joins TRBV2 to TRBJ1-3; D remains unclear. The V gene's germline CDR1 is SNHLY and CDR2 FYNNEI. The CDR3 extends over 12 amino acids. V lost 8 bases and J lost 0, with 5 bases in between. CDR3 nucleotide sequence: TGTGCCAGCGGGAGCTCTGGAAACACCATATATTTT. This encodes CASGSSGNTIYF.

This clone was counted only a few times. This chain links TRBV2 with TRBJ1-1; 8 bases align to TRBD1. Germline V CDR1 and CDR2: SNHLY, FYNNEI. V trimming: 5 bases; J trimming: 4 bases; junction bases outside the gene matches: 3. There are 13 residues in the CDR3. The CDR3 loop is CASSLDRATEAFF. For the CDR3, the DNA is TGTGCCAGCAGTTTGGACAGGGCCACTGAAGCTTTCTTT.

The chain links TRBV19 to TRBJ1-2, with D maybe TRBD1 (6 bases). CDR1 is LNHDA, CDR2 SQIVND, per germline (reference sequence). V gave up 7 bases and J gave up 4 bases, with 16 bases separating them. There are 14 residues in the CDR3. The chain's CDR3 is CASTPRDKGYGYTF. CDR3 coding DNA: TGTGCCAGTACCCCCAGGGACAAGGGCTATGGCTACACCTTC.

This clone has a single count. This chain joins TRBV28 and TRBJ2-7; 7 bases agree with TRBD1. Germline CDR1 is MDHEN and CDR2 is SYDVKM. The trim removed 8 bases at V and 5 bases at J, leaving 21 bases unmatched. CDR3 size: 17 residues. This chain's CDR3 is CASPMGLTGPEEDEQYF. The CDR3 nucleotides are TGTGCCAGCCCCATGGGCCTGACAGGGCCGGAGGAGGACGAGCAGTACTTC.

In this sample, this clone turned up a few times. The chain combines TRBV7-2 with TRBJ1-1, with 8 positions matching TRBD1. This CDR3 comprises 15 residues. From germline, CDR1 is SGHTA and CDR2 FQGNSA. The ends lost 5 bases at V and 1 base at J; junction bases unmatched: 6. In nucleotides, the CDR3 is TGTGCCAGCAGCCGACGGACAGGGCCGAACACTGAAGCTTTCTTT. Its translation is CASSRRTGPNTEAFF.

The chain has TRBV9 and TRBJ2-7; tentatively, D is TRBD1 (5 bases). The V end lost 4 bases, the J end lost 0 bases, and 11 bases lay between the germline ends. CDR1 and CDR2 from the germline V gene are SGDLS and YYNGEE. The CDR3 is 14 residues long. In DNA, the CDR3 is TGTGCCAGCAGCCCACAGGTGAGCTCCTACGAGCAGTACTTC. Translation gives CASSPQVSSYEQYF.

The rearrangement uses TRBV7-3 and TRBJ2-1; 8 bases are a match to TRBD2. CDR1 is SGHTA, CDR2 FQGTGA, per germline. J gave up 8 bases and V 1 base, and 16 bases lay outside the gene matches. CDR3 size: 18 residues. The CDR3 coding sequence is TGTGCCAGCAGCTTAAAAGGGGACGGTGGCGGGAGGAGGGATGAGCAGTTCTTC. It yields the protein CASSLKGDGGGRRDEQFF.

About this clone: It is unclear where the CDR3 begins or ends on the DNA, so no DNA is shown, and the CDR3 is as TCRdb lists it. The genes are TRBV21-1 and TRBJ1-5; the table's D call of TRBD1 was not tested on the DNA. TRBV21-1 is listed as a pseudogene. The CDR3 sequence runs 19 residues, both termini included. CDR3: CASSKAPVGVGNSNQPQHF.

V and J are TRBV11-2 and TRBJ1-2; TRBD1 might be the D (6 bases). Trimming took off 1 base at V and 4 bases at J, with 13 bases between the two ends. The CDR3 is made up of 15 amino acids. Germline CDR1 and CDR2: SGHAT and FQNNGV. CDR3 sequence reads: CASSLGGGRSYGYTF. For the CDR3, the DNA is TGTGCCAGCAGCTTAGGCGGGGGGCGAAGCTATGGCTACACCTTC.

The chain links TRBV9 to TRBJ2-3, with unresolved D. The germline V gene has CDR1 SGDLS and CDR2 YYNGEE. This CDR3 is 14 amino acids long. Trimming cost V 5 bases and J 0 bases, with 10 bases left between them. The CDR3 reads CASRVGLSTDTQYF. The DNA for the CDR3 is TGTGCCAGCAGAGTGGGCCTTAGCACAGATACGCAGTATTTT. The full variable domain, completed using reference TRBV9 and TRBJ2-3, is DSGVTQTPKHLITATGQRVTLRCSPRSGDLSVYWYQQSLDQGLQFLIQYYNGEERAKGNILERFSAQQFPDLHSELNLSSLELGDSALYFCASRVGLSTDTQYFGPGTRLTVL.

This chain joins TRBV7-9 and TRBJ2-7, with 8 bases identical to TRBD2. V lost 3 bases and J lost 3; bases outside the gene matches: 7. Per germline, CDR1 SEHNR and CDR2 FQNEAQ (reference sequence). The CDR3 is 15 residues long. For the CDR3, the DNA is TGTGCCAGCAGCTTCGGGGGGGCTCCGAACTACGAGCAGTACTTC. It translates to CASSFGGAPNYEQYF.

This chain joins TRBV7-3 and TRBJ2-3; 8 nucleotides align to TRBD2. After removal of 5 bases from V and 1 base from J, the junction contained 5 bases not matched to a gene. CDR1 and CDR2 (germline): SGHTA, FQGTGA. This CDR3 region has 15 residues. Here the CDR3 reads CASSPTSGGTDTQYF. In DNA, the CDR3 is TGTGCCAGCAGCCCTACTAGCGGCGGCACAGATACGCAGTATTTT.

Concerning this clone: Sequence at one end of the junction differs from germline and may be a read error. This chain joins TRBV6-6 and TRBJ2-7; the D is unclear. Looked up from germline, CDR1 is MNHNY and CDR2 is SVGAGI (reference sequence). This CDR3 is 14 amino acids long. CDR3 amino acids: CASRNLGTSYEQYF. DNA of the CDR3: TGCGCCAGCAGAAACCTAGGTACCTCCTACGAGCAGTACTTC.

The chain is built from TRBV5-1 and TRBJ1-6; no clear D. Germline V gene data show CDR1 as SGHRS and CDR2 as YFSETQ. The CDR3 totals 12 residues. Trimming pared 0 bases from V and 13 bases from J, leaving 8 bases between. This chain's CDR3 is CASSLVGLPLHF. The DNA for the CDR3 is TGCGCCAGCAGCTTGGTTGGACTTCCCCTCCACTTT.

This clone was detected a few times. The chain has TRBV7-3 and TRBJ2-5; D gene ambiguous. Germline CDR1 reads SGHTA; CDR2 reads FQGTGA. V gave up 6 bases and J gave up 5 bases, with 19 bases separating them. This CDR3 has 15 amino acids. CDR3 residues: CASSSFNAQRETQYF. The CDR3 region has the DNA TGTGCCAGCAGTTCCTTTAATGCCCAGAGGGAGACCCAGTACTTC. Together with reference TRBV7-3 and TRBJ2-5, the CDR3 gives the full variable domain: GAGVSQTPSNKVTEKGKYVELRCDPISGHTALYWYRQSLGQGPEFLIYFQGTGAADDSGLPNDRFFAVRPEGSVSTLKIQRTERGDSAVYLCASSSFNAQRETQYFGPGTRLLVL.

This clone has a handful of counts. The chain links TRBV28 to TRBJ1-2; 9 nucleotides match TRBD1. The V segment lost 3 bases and the J segment 1 base; nucleotides outside the gene matches: 3. The CDR3 loop spans 15 amino acids. Germline V gene lookup returns CDR1 MDHEN and CDR2 SYDVKM. The CDR3: CASSLTGGDNYGYTF. CDR3 coding DNA: TGTGCCAGCAGTTTGACAGGGGGGGATAACTATGGCTACACCTTC.